The rows below give T cell receptor beta chains drawn from one sample of a study of cytotoxic CD8 clonotypes in ibrutinib-treated CLL. Assay: immunoSEQ multiplex PCR; the TCRdb copy retains only in-frame clones and omits some. The table lists a few hundred thousand clones, 60% to 75% of them singletons. The specimen was PBMCs, collected after 24 months of ibrutinib treatment. The receptors come from a human donor with chronic lymphocytic leukemia. Both conserved end residues are part of each CDR3. The D gene is left open where the match is weak. Clone size, where shown, is once, few, many, or a class for clones that have expanded.

TRBV11-2	NA	TRBD2	TRBJ2-1	TGTGCCAGCAGCTTGTCACTAGCGGGAGTGTGGAATGAGCAGTTCTTC	CASSLSLAGVWNEQFF
TRBV18	NA	TRBD1	TRBJ2-5	TGTGCCAGCTCGCGAGGGACAGGGGGCCCAGAGACCCAGTACTTC	CASSRGTGGPETQYF
TRBV28	NA	NA	TRBJ2-6	TGTGCCAGCAGTCCGTGGGGCTCTGGGGCCAACGTCCTGACTTTC	CASSPWGSGANVLTF
TRBV6-1	once	NA	TRBJ2-1	TGTGCCAGCAGTAAGGAGACTAGCTCCTACAATGAGCAGTTCTTC	CASSKETSSYNEQFF
TRBV6-5	NA	NA	TRBJ2-5	TGTGCCAGCAGTTCAGGTGTAGAGACCCAGTACTTC	CASSSGVETQYF
TRBV6-5	few	NA	TRBJ2-7	TGTGCCAGCAGTCTCGACTTTAGCTCCTACGAGCAGTACTTC	CASSLDFSSYEQYF
TRBV4-2	few	NA	TRBJ1-5	TGTGCCAGCAGCCAAGGACTGACCAATCAGCCCCAGCATTTT	CASSQGLTNQPQHF
TRBV7-2	few	NA	TRBJ1-1	TGTGCCAGCAGCTTCGGTCGCTTGAACACTGAAGCTTTCTTT	CASSFGRLNTEAFF
TRBV5-1	NA	NA	TRBJ2-7	TGCGCCAGCAGCTTGGTTAGCGGAGCTGACTACGAGCAGTACTTC	CASSLVSGADYEQYF
TRBV6-6	NA	NA	TRBJ2-1	TGTGCCAGCAGTGCGGGGTACAATGAGCAGTTCTTC	CASSAGYNEQFF
TRBV7-2	few	NA	TRBJ2-7	TGTGCCAGCACCCCCACGGAGGCAGGGCGCGAGCAGTACTTC	CASTPTEAGREQYF
TRBV4-2	few	TRBD2	TRBJ2-1	TGTGCCAGCAGCCAAGGACTTCTGGGAGGGGCTTACAATGAGCAGTTCTTC	CASSQGLLGGAYNEQFF
TRBV6-5	NA	NA	TRBJ2-1	TGTGCCAGCAGCCCCATCGGCAATGAGCAGTTCTTC	CASSPIGNEQFF
TRBV4-2	few	NA	TRBJ1-1	TGTGCCAGCAGCCAACAATTACAGGGAACTGAAGCTTTCTTT	CASSQQLQGTEAFF
TRBV6-1	once	NA	TRBJ1-1	TGTGCCAGCACGGGACTTCAGTCAGAAAACACTGAAGCTTTCTTT	CASTGLQSENTEAFF
TRBV27	few	NA	TRBJ2-3	TGTGCCAGCAGTTTAGGAGATACGCAGTATTTT	CASSLGDTQYF
TRBV7-3	NA	TRBD2	TRBJ2-3	TGTGCCAGCAGCTCACAAGGACTAGCGGGAACCACAGATACGCAGTATTTT	CASSSQGLAGTTDTQYF
TRBV19	NA	TRBD2	TRBJ2-7	TGTGCCACTCGAGATGGTGGTAGCGGGACCTACGAGCAGTACTTC	CATRDGGSGTYEQYF
TRBV27	once	NA	TRBJ2-2	TGTGCCAGCAGTTTATTTAGCAGCGCGAACACCGGGGAGCTGTTTTTT	CASSLFSSANTGELFF
TRBV19	NA	NA	TRBJ1-2	TGTGCCTGTGTCGACAGGCCGAACTATGGCTACACCTTC	CACVDRPNYGYTF
TRBV4-1	NA	TRBD1	TRBJ1-5	TGCGCCAGCAGCCAAGAGTTGGGACAGGGACAGCCCCAGCATTTT	CASSQELGQGQPQHF
TRBV28	few	TRBD1	TRBJ2-1	TGTGCCAGCAGTTTTGGGGGACAGGGTACCAATGAGCAGTTCTTC	CASSFGGQGTNEQFF
TRBV9	NA	TRBD1	TRBJ2-7	TGTGCCAGCAGCGTAGCGGACAGGGGGTACGAGCAGTACTTC	CASSVADRGYEQYF
TRBV15	NA	NA	TRBJ1-1	TGTGCCACCAGCAGCCCCTTGAACAGGCCCGAAGCTTTCTTT	CATSSPLNRPEAFF
TRBV18	NA	NA	TRBJ1-4	TGTGCCAGCTCACCGCTGGCGGGGCACAGTGAAAAACTGTTTTTT	CASSPLAGHSEKLFF
TRBV27	NA	NA	TRBJ1-1	TGTGCCAGCAGCGGCCGGAGGGCGATGACTGAAGCTTTCTTT	CASSGRRAMTEAFF
TRBV10-3	many	TRBD1	TRBJ2-7	TGTGCCATCAGTGAGTCCAAGGGACAGGGGGGCCACGAGCAGTACTTC	CAISESKGQGGHEQYF
TRBV6-5	NA	TRBD2	TRBJ2-7	TGTGCCAGCAGTTACTCAACTAGCGGGACCCTCTACGAGCAGTACTTC	CASSYSTSGTLYEQYF
TRBV25-1	few	NA	TRBJ1-2	TGTGCCAGCAGTCAGGTCACCTATGGCTACACCTTC	CASSQVTYGYTF
TRBV7-8	few	TRBD2	TRBJ2-7	TGTGCCAGCAGCTCTAGCGGGGCGAGCTCCTACGAGCAGTACTTC	CASSSSGASSYEQYF